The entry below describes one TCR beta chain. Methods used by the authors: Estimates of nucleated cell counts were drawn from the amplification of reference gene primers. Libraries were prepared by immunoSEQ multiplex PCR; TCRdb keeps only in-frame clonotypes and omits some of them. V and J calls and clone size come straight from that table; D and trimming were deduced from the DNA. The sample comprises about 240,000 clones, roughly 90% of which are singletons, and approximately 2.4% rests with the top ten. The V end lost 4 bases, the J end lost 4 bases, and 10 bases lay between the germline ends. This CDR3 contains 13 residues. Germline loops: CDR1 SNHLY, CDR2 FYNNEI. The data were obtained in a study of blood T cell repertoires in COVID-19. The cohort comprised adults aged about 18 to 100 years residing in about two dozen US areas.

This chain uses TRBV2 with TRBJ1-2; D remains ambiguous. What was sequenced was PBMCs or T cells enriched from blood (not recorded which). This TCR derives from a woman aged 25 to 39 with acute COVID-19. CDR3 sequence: CASSVEEAYGYTF. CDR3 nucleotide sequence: TGTGCCAGCAGTGTGGAGGAAGCCTATGGCTACACCTTC.